Sequencing of this TCR beta chain was carried out in a study of T cell repertoires in ileal Crohn's disease. The study's findings and limits: High-frequency clones were more common in sorted CD8 than CD4 cells.

This clone was seen a single time. The antigen remains unidentified. The table came from immunoSEQ multiplex PCR; TCRdb's copy has only in-frame clones and leaves some out. The table records a few thousand clones, approximately 70% of them present only once. CDR1 SGDLS and CDR2 YYNGEE come from the germline V gene. The length of the CDR3 is 15 residues. The V end lost 3 bases, the J end lost 4 bases, and 14 bases lay between the germline ends. This receptor was obtained from an adult with Crohn's disease. The chain links TRBV9 to TRBJ2-1; TRBD1 is a possible D gene (6 bases). Sequences were obtained from ileal tissue. In DNA, the CDR3 is TGTGCCAGCAGCGCTCGGGACACCTATTACAATGAGCAGTTCTTC. It yields the protein CASSARDTYYNEQFF.